The clone carrying this T cell receptor (beta chain) was seen just once. What it recognizes is unknown. These data come from a study of human T cells and chemical hapten exposure. Germline values: CDR1 SGHAT, CDR2 FQNNGV. V was clipped by 6 bases and J by 6 bases, with 21 bases between them. CDR3 size: 17 residues. Notes on the study in general: The number of TCRs over 1 in 1000 frequency stayed unchanged after DPC.

TCRdb itself ran the 5' RACE reads through MiXCR, one entry per CDR3 protein. The table lists under 150,000 distinct CDR3 sequences, around a fifth of them singletons, with about 3% in the top ten. The study extracted total RNA from unfractionated whole blood. The V and J genes are TRBV11-2 and TRBJ1-6; D remains ambiguous. The TCR comes from a human donor in good health. The CDR3 sequence is CASRQGPRGRGNSPLHF. The CDR3 bases are TGTGCCAGCAGACAAGGCCCCCGTGGTCGGGGTAATTCACCCCTCCACTTT.